The 5 T cell receptor beta chains below were found in one sample sequenced in a study of shared clonotypes between healthy human individuals (dated by TCRdb to 2020 to 2022). For the CD8 naive samples, CD45RO-negative cells were positively selected for CCR7, yielding a CD45RA+CCR7+ population from which TemRA cells were excluded. Preparation of the library involved the immunoSEQ multiplex PCR assay. Not all clones reach the TCRdb copy of this immuneACCESS table, which keeps in-frame sequences only. Checked studies attribute under half of the gap to unresolved V genes and leave the rest unexplained. The sample table shows around 2.1 million clones, and 90% to 95% are seen once. Together, the top ten hold over 1.5% of the sample. The material sequenced was naive CD8+ T cells from PBMCs. Sample cell subset or site, as interpreted from the label and publication: CD45RA+CCR7+. These receptors were taken from a man between 18 and 29 years old in good health. Some clones in this sample may be carry-over from other donors' samples.

The chain is built from TRBV10-2 and TRBJ2-1, with D maybe TRBD1 (5 bases). Per the germline V gene, CDR1 is WSHSY and CDR2 is SAAADI. The CDR3 totals 15 residues. The ends were cut back, 3 bases at V and 4 bases at J, with 13 bases in the middle. The CDR3 here is CASSEYRTSYNEQFF. The CDR3 nucleotides are TGCGCCAGCAGTGAATACAGGACCAGTTACAATGAGCAGTTCTTC.

This clone was counted once. The V call is TRBV6-5, the J call TRBJ1-1, with D possibly matching TRBD1 (5 bases). The V and J ends lost 2 bases and 7 bases respectively, with 11 bases between them. CDR3 length: 13 amino acids. Germline V gene sequence: CDR1 MNHEY, CDR2 SVGAGI. The CDR3 spells CASSYPGGGEAFF. CDR3 nucleotide sequence: TGTGCCAGCAGTTACCCTGGGGGGGGTGAAGCTTTCTTT.

This clone was detected once. The chain is built from TRBV28 and TRBJ2-6; no reliable D call. This CDR3 contains 14 residues. V lost 6 bases, J lost 1 base, and 7 bases lay in between. Per the germline V gene, CDR1 is MDHEN and CDR2 is SYDVKM. The CDR3 here is CASRLYSGANVLTF. In DNA, the CDR3 is TGTGCCAGCAGGCTCTATTCTGGGGCCAACGTCCTGACTTTC.

On this clone: This sample also contains other DNA sequences that code for the same CDR3. This chain uses TRBV19 with TRBJ2-7; D not certain. The V gene's germline CDR1 is LNHDA and CDR2 SQIVND (reference sequence). The ends were cut back, 3 bases at V and 2 bases at J, with 8 bases in the middle. This CDR3 has 13 amino acids. Here the CDR3 reads CASSMGSPYEQYF. In DNA form, the CDR3 reads TGTGCCAGTAGTATGGGCTCCCCCTACGAGCAGTACTTC. Looking up the rest from reference TRBV19 and TRBJ2-7 gives the full variable domain: DGGITQSPKYLFRKEGQNVTLSCEQNLNHDAMYWYRQDPGQGLRLIYYSQIVNDFQKGDIAEGYSVSREKKESFPLTVTSAQKNPTAFYLCASSMGSPYEQYFGPGTRLTVT.

CDR3 sequence: CASSLFPGTTNTEAFF. In DNA form, the CDR3 reads TGTGCCAGCAGCTTATTCCCCGGGACCACGAACACTGAAGCTTTCTTT. The chain uses TRBV7-8 and TRBJ1-1; D is perhaps TRBD1 (5 bases). V was shortened by 2 bases and J by 1 base, with 14 bases between the two germline ends. There are 16 residues in the CDR3. CDR1 is SGHVS, CDR2 FQNEAQ, per germline.